Below are 16 T cell receptor beta chains sequenced from a single sample in a study of T cell repertoires in cytomegalovirus infection. Using its own MiXCR run on the reads, TCRdb lists one record per CDR3 protein. Of about 180,000 distinct CDR3 sequences detected, about 15% appear once; the ten largest clones hold 27%. The specimen was PBMCs. These receptors were taken from a human donor in good health (CMV status not recorded). Some clones in this sample may be carry-over from other donors' samples.

This rearrangement joins TRBV25-1 to TRBJ1-2; 9 nucleotides match TRBD1. The germline CDR1 and CDR2 sequences are MGHDK and SYGVNS. The CDR3 loop spans 15 amino acids. Unmatched junction bases numbered 13, after V lost 6 bases and J lost 8 bases. CDR3 DNA sequence: TGTGCCAGCAGAGACTCCGGGACAGGGATTCGCGGCTACACCTTC. Its protein is CASRDSGTGIRGYTF.

This clonotype occurred many times. This chain uses TRBV12-3 or TRBV12-4 with TRBJ1-1; 7 bases agree with TRBD1. J was trimmed by 2 bases and V by 4 bases; bases with no gene match: 7. The CDR3 sequence is 15 residues long. CDR3 nucleotides: TGTGCCAGCAGTTCCCGGACAGGAGGCAACACTGAAGCTTTCTTT. Its translation: CASSSRTGGNTEAFF.

This clonotype has ten or more counts. The genes are TRBV28 and TRBJ1-2; a weak D match, TRBD1 (5 bases). Germline V gene sequence: CDR1 MDHEN, CDR2 SYDVKM. Trimming shortened V by 3 bases and J by 2 bases, and 13 bases separated the two germline ends. CDR3 length: 15 amino acids. The CDR3: CASSFFQGGNYGYTF. CDR3 bases: TGTGCCAGCAGTTTTTTTCAGGGCGGGAACTATGGCTACACCTTC.

The chain has TRBV27 and TRBJ2-1; 8 nucleotides match TRBD2. V lost 10 bases, J lost 11 bases, and 7 bases stayed unmatched. The CDR3 spans 11 residues. The germline CDR1 and CDR2 sequences are MNHEY and SMNVEV (reference sequence). Written as DNA, the CDR3 is TGTGCCATCGGGGGGGGTGGAAAGCAGTTCTTC. Encoded protein: CAIGGGGKQFF.

This clonotype has just a few counts. CDR3 region: CAQPPRGNGAEAFF. CDR3 coding DNA: TGTGCCCAGCCTCCCCGGGGGAACGGGGCTGAAGCTTTCTTT. The chain recombines TRBV6-4 with TRBJ1-1, with D perhaps matching TRBD1 (5 bases). V lost 11 bases and J lost 6, with 22 bases in between. The CDR3 covers 14 residues. Germline-derived CDR1 and CDR2 are MRHNA and SNTAGT.

This clonotype has a handful of counts. The J gene is TRBJ2-7, the V gene TRBV7-9, with 8 bases aligning to TRBD1. V trimming: 7 bases; J trimming: 5 bases; junction bases outside the gene matches: 10. Germline V gene lookup returns CDR1 SEHNR and CDR2 FQNEAQ (reference sequence). The CDR3 spans 14 residues. This chain's CDR3 is CASTQFRQGNEQYF. The CDR3, as DNA: TGTGCCAGCACTCAATTCCGACAGGGGAACGAGCAGTACTTC.

The chain employs TRBV6-5 and TRBJ2-1; weak D call: TRBD1 (5 bases). The CDR3 contains 16 residues. Germline V gene sequence: CDR1 MNHEY, CDR2 SVGAGI. V lost 2 bases and J lost 6, with 17 bases in between. The DNA of the CDR3 is TGTGCCAGCAGTTACACCGACAGAGTAGGGCGCAATGAGCAGTTCTTC. This codes for CASSYTDRVGRNEQFF.

This clonotype came up many times. This rearrangement joins TRBV6-1 to TRBJ2-5; 8 bases align to TRBD1. The germline gives CDR1 MNHNS, CDR2 SASEGT. The CDR3 consists of 16 residues. The V and J ends lost 5 bases and 4 bases, in that order; junction bases with no gene match: 12. CDR3 nucleotide sequence: TGTGCCAGCAGTCTGGAGGGCAGGGGGCTGACAGAGACCCAGTACTTC. The encoded protein is CASSLEGRGLTETQYF.

This clonotype showed up many times. This sequence joins TRBV7-8 and TRBJ1-5; D uncertain. This CDR3 comprises 17 residues. The germline CDR1 and CDR2 sequences are SGHVS and FQNEAQ. Trimming shortened V by 1 base and J by 0 bases, and 13 bases separated the two germline ends. For the CDR3, the DNA is TGTGCCAGCAGCTTAGGCCAGTCACCTTATAGCAATCAGCCCCAGCATTTT. Amino acids: CASSLGQSPYSNQPQHF.

This clonotype came up a few times. The J gene is TRBJ2-1, the V gene TRBV29-1; tentatively, D is TRBD1 or TRBD2 (5 bases each). The CDR3 extends over 11 amino acids. The germline V gene has CDR1 SQVTM and CDR2 ANQGSEA. Trimming took off 4 bases at V and 5 bases at J, with 6 bases between the two ends. CDR3 protein: CSVGGNNEQFF. The CDR3, as DNA: TGCAGCGTTGGGGGGAACAATGAGCAGTTCTTC.

In the case of this clonotype: A read error may be the cause here, since a much bigger clone is one base away. The genes are TRBV7-2 and TRBJ1-1; 9 positions agree with TRBD1. Germline V gene sequence: CDR1 SGHTA, CDR2 FQGNSA. The CDR3 contains 13 residues. The ends lost 3 bases at V and 11 bases at J; junction bases unmatched: 7. The CDR3 region has the DNA TGTGCCAGCAGCTTCCGGGACAGGGTTGCGGCTTTCTTT. It translates to CASSFRDRVAAFF.

The rearrangement uses TRBV7-3 and TRBJ2-2; TRBD2 agrees at 10 bases. The CDR3 spans 19 residues. The germline gives CDR1 SGHTA, CDR2 FQGTGA. V was clipped by 5 bases and J by 3 bases; unmatched bases: 15. CDR3 in amino acids: CASSPLGLAGVTYTGELFF. DNA for the CDR3: TGTGCCAGCAGCCCCCTGGGGCTAGCGGGAGTCACCTACACCGGGGAGCTGTTTTTT.

The table lists this clonotype with many counts. CDR3 DNA sequence: TGTGCCAGCAGTGGCCACGGGACAGCTCAAGAGACCCAGTACTTC. This encodes CASSGHGTAQETQYF. The gene calls are TRBV7-2 and TRBJ2-5, with TRBD1 matching 7 bases. The length of the CDR3 is 15 residues. J gave up 2 bases and V 6 bases, and 9 bases lay outside the gene matches. Germline V lookup: CDR1 SGHTA, CDR2 FQGNSA. Filled out from reference TRBV7-2 and TRBJ2-5, the complete variable domain reads GAGVSQSPSNKVTEKGKDVELRCDPISGHTALYWYRQSLGQGLEFLIYFQGNSAPDKSGLPSDRFSAERTGGSVSTLTIQRTQQEDSAVYLCASSGHGTAQETQYFGPGTRLLVL.

This clonotype was counted ten times or more. The J gene is TRBJ2-5, the V gene TRBV10-3; D not certain. With 4 bases removed from V and 4 bases from J, the gap between germline ends came to 7 bases. CDR3 length: 12 residues. Germline V gene lookup returns CDR1 ENHRY and CDR2 SYGVKD. CDR3 region: CAISVKGETQYF. The CDR3 DNA is TGTGCCATCAGTGTAAAGGGAGAGACCCAGTACTTC.

This clonotype was observed a handful of times. The CDR3 spells CASSSFRTSKEQYF. In DNA, the CDR3 is TGTGCCAGCAGCTCCTTTCGGACCTCCAAGGAGCAGTACTTC. The rearrangement links TRBV7-9 to TRBJ2-7; no clear D. This CDR3 comprises 14 residues. Looked up from germline, CDR1 is SEHNR and CDR2 is FQNEAQ (reference sequence). V lost 4 bases and J lost 7, with 17 bases in between.

In its sample, this clonotype was seen a few times. The chain is built from TRBV29-1 and TRBJ1-1, with 7 positions matching TRBD1. The CDR3 spans 13 residues. V gave up 8 bases and J gave up 3 bases; unmatched junction bases: 9. CDR1 is SQVTM, CDR2 ANQGSEA, per germline. CDR3 region: CSKQKGAYTEAFF. DNA for the CDR3: TGCAGCAAGCAAAAGGGGGCTTACACTGAAGCTTTCTTT.